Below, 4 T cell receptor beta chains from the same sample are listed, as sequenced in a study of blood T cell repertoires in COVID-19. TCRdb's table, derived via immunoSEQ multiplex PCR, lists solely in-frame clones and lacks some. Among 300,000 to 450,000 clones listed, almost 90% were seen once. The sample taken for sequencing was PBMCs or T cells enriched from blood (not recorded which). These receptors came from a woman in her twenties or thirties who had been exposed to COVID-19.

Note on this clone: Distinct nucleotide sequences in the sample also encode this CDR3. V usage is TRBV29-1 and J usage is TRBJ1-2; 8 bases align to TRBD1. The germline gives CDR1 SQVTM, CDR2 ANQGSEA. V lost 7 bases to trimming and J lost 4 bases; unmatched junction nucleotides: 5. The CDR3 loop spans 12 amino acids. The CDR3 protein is CSARQGSYGYTF. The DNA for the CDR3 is TGCAGCGCAAGACAGGGGAGCTATGGCTACACCTTC.

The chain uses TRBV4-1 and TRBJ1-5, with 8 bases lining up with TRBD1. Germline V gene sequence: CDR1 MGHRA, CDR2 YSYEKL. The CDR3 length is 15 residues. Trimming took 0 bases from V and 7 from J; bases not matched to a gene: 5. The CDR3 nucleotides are TGCGCCAGCAGCCAAGATACGGCAGGGGGCCAGCCCCAGCATTTT. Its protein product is CASSQDTAGGQPQHF.

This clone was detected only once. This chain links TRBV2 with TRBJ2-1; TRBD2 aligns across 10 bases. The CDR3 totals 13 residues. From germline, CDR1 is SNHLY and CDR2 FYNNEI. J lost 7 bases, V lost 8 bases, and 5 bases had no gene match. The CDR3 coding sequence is TGTGCCAGCCGACGGACTAGCGGAAATGAGCAGTTCTTC. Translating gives CASRRTSGNEQFF.

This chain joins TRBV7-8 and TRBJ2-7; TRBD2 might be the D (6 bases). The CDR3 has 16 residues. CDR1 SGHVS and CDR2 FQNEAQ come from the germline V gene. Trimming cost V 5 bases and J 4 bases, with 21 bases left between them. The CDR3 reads CASSPYGASAWYEQYF. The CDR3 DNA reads TGTGCCAGCAGCCCGTACGGTGCTAGCGCGTGGTACGAGCAGTACTTC. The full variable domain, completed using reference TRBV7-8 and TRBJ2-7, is GAGVSQSPRYKVAKRGQDVALRCDPISGHVSLFWYQQALGQGPEFLTYFQNEAQLDKSGLPSDRFFAERPEGSVSTLKIQRTQQEDSAVYLCASSPYGASAWYEQYFGPGTRLTVT.